These T cell receptor beta chains were read from a single sample in a study of T cell changes during pregnancy in multiple sclerosis. The table came from immunoSEQ multiplex PCR; TCRdb's copy has only in-frame clones and leaves some out. The sample records under 25,000 clones, 86% being singletons. The starting material was CD8+ T cells from peripheral blood mononuclear cells, obtained in the first trimester of pregnancy. These receptors originate from a female donor in good health, enrolled as a control in a pregnancy study. The CDR3 runs from the conserved cysteine through the conserved F or W. The size of a clone is reported for some rows only, either as once, few or many, or as a class for expanded clones.

clone size,V gene,CDR3 protein
NA,TRBV7-8,CASSFGGGDDNEQFF
NA,TRBV6-4,CASSPASGRDEQFF
NA,TRBV6-4,CASRSASGGTAEAFF
once,TRBV9,CASSGQGAADTQYF
NA,TRBV19,CASSGLPGQGIGTGELFF
NA,TRBV29-1,CSVVGGRGTEAFF
NA,TRBV2,CASWGAGDPGNEQFF
few,TRBV7-9,CASSPSAGDLGDTQYF
NA,TRBV15,CATSRDLGVSQPQHF
NA,TRBV5-1,CASSLGPSQGSFSNQPQHF
NA,TRBV7-9,CASSVTPGQGPDAGNTIYF
NA,TRBV7-3,CASSLLAGATDTQYF
NA,TRBV7-2,CASSRQGNTEAFF
NA,TRBV19,CASVQLAGGHGEQFF
NA,TRBV6-1,CASSEDSGGAHGTDTQYF
NA,TRBV29-1,CSAWTGAKGYTF
NA,TRBV27,CASSSPWTSGRYNEQFF
NA,TRBV7-8,CASRLRGGYGYTF
NA,TRBV4-1,CASSQDLQGADTQYF
NA,TRBV28,CASSIGLAGVSYNEQFF
once,TRBV6-6,CASSYLPGANNQPQHF
NA,TRBV27,CASSWDRGSGRTDTQYF
NA,TRBV4-1,CASSQDFSGQLYEQYF
NA,TRBV27,CASRYSQGAGYGYTF
NA,TRBV27,CASSPGTRRVETQYF
NA,TRBV7-9,CASSLLGRINEQFF
few,TRBV29-1,CSVLANRMNYGYTF
NA,TRBV6-5,CASSYGEGTRYYEQFF
NA,TRBV6-4,CASNSDTGELFF
NA,TRBV7-9,CASSLFGPNTGELFF
NA,TRBV6-5,CASSTGQGGPEAFF
NA,TRBV5-4,CASSHEPGQHYGYTF
NA,TRBV9,CASSVASGTGSHEQYF
NA,TRBV29-1,CSVEKRGRNEQFF
NA,TRBV15,CATSRLPDTSPGAQYF
NA,TRBV5-6,CASSLAYEQYF
few,TRBV13,CASSLGRYQETQYF
NA,TRBV19,CASSFQGSYEQYF
medium-sized,TRBV6-1,CASSEGSSGANVLTF
NA,TRBV7-2,CASSLERGRPTTQYF
NA,TRBV28,CASASGTTLGETQYF
NA,TRBV27,CASSPQGDYGYTF
NA,TRBV9,CASSSATGEGFNEQFF
NA,TRBV5-6,CASSWDRGYEQYF
NA,TRBV5-6,CASSFYQGARQPQHF
NA,TRBV10-3,CAIRADPPGEDAGYTF
NA,TRBV10-3,CAISENDRGWYGYTF
few,TRBV28,CASYSGEKLFF
NA,TRBV7-2,CASSFWREVSSYEQYF
many,TRBV7-8,CASSLAQGALRANVLTF
NA,TRBV4-1,CASSQEGRTNYGYTF
once,TRBV6-4,CASSVGSGQGHTGELFF
NA,TRBV6-5,CASSFVLAGEADTQYF
NA,TRBV27,CASRGPGYEQYF
NA,TRBV9,CASSVEGSQNTGELFF
NA,TRBV13,CASSLGRRDEQYF
NA,TRBV4-2,CASSQVMDTQYF
NA,TRBV27,CASSPGVGVGRNEQYF